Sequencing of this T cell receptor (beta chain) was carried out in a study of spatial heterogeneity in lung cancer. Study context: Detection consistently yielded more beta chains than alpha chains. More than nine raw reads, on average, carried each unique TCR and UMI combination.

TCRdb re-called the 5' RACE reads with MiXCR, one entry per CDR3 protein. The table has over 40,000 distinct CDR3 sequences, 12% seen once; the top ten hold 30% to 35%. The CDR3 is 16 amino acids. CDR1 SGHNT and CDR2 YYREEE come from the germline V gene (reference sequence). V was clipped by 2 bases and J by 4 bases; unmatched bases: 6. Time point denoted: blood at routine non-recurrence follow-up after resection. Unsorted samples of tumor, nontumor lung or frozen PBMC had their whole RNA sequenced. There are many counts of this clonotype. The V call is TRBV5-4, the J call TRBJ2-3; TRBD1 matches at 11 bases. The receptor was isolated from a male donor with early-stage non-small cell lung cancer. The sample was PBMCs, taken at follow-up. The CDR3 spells CASSFGQGAIADTQYF. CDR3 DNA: TGTGCCAGCAGCTTCGGACAGGGGGCTATCGCAGATACGCAGTATTTT.